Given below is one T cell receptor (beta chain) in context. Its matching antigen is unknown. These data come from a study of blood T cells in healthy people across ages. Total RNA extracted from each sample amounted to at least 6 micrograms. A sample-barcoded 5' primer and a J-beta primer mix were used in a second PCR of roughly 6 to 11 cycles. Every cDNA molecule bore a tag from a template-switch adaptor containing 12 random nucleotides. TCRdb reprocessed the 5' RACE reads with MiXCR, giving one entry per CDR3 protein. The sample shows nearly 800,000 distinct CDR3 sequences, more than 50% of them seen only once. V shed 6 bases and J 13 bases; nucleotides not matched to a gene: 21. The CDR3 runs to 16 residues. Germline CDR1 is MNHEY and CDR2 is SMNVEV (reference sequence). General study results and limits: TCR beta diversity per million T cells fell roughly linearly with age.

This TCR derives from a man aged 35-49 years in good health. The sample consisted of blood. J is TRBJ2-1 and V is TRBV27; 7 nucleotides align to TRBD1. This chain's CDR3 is CASSPSQGDKGETQFF. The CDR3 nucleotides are TGTGCCAGCAGCCCTTCCCAGGGGGACAAAGGAGAGACCCAGTTCTTC.